The source of this TCR beta chain is a study of OX40 agonist ivuxolimab in advanced cancers. Study-wide context: All patients had ivuxolimab intravenously every 2 weeks at 0.01 to 10 mg/kg. Study results and limitations: More expanded clones were seen, on average, in CD8+ T cells than in CD4+. CD4+ and CD8+ blood T cells expanded clonally by week 6 at 0.1 to 3.0 mg/kg.

As concerns this clone: The antigen remains undetermined.

Patients were excluded for autoimmune disease history or systemic immunosuppression. Here immunoSEQ multiplex PCR was the method, and the copy in TCRdb shows in-frame clones only, minus some. The table lists some 70,000 clones, about 83% of them singletons. This clonotype was sampled from an adult with an advanced solid tumor such as melanoma, head and neck, liver or kidney cancer. The sequencing used CD4+ or CD8+ T cells sorted from blood, collected in a trial of the OX40 agonist ivuxolimab.

Here the CDR3 reads CASPNEQFF. The CDR3 nucleotides read TGTGCCAGTCCCAATGAGCAGTTCTTC. V usage is TRBV7-9 and J usage is TRBJ2-1; D is ambiguous. The CDR3 contains 9 residues. Germline V gene lookup returns CDR1 SEHNR and CDR2 FQNEAQ (reference sequence). V lost 9 bases and J lost 6, with 3 bases in between.